This T cell receptor beta chain was observed in a study of blood T cell repertoires in COVID-19. TCRdb keeps only in-frame clones here, not all; method: immunoSEQ multiplex PCR. This table holds 100,000 to 150,000 clones, approximately 90% found once. With 5 bases removed from V and 1 base from J, the gap between germline ends came to 9 bases. The CDR3 sequence is 14 residues long. Germline CDR1 SEHNR, CDR2 FQNEAQ (reference sequence). This clone was seen a few times. Different DNA sequences within this sample yield the same CDR3. Input material: peripheral blood. The chain joins TRBV7-9 to TRBJ1-5; D uncertain. The receptor's source is a man aged 55 to 70 with COVID-19, enrolled during active disease. CDR3 loop: CASSPSGSNQPQHF. As DNA, the CDR3 is TGTGCCAGCAGCCCCTCGGGGAGCAATCAGCCCCAGCATTTT.